These 23 T cell receptor beta chains were sequenced from one sample in a study of T cells in Graves' hyperthyroidism and ophthalmopathy (dated by TCRdb to the late 2010s). The protocol used for the library was multiplex PCR. TCRdb records Illumina HiSeq 2000 as the sequencer. TCR beta CDR3 regions were amplified from RNA transcripts. A first-round RT-PCR of the TCR CDR3 used the HTBI primer set with the Qiagen OneStep RT-PCR kit. The public reads were reprocessed in TCRdb via fastp at Q25 and MiXCR, keeping in-frame beta chains. Under each unique CDR3 protein, matching rows form one entry showing the most common genes and DNA. The sample contains under 300,000 distinct CDR3 sequences, 13% of them found a single time. Together, the top ten hold almost 8% of the sample. Sequences were obtained from blood. The receptors come from a woman aged 25-40 years with Graves' hyperthyroidism that later progressed to Graves' ophthalmopathy.

This clonotype was counted ten times or more. CDR3 sequence reads: CASSLGVIQETQYF. The CDR3 nucleotides are TGTGCCAGCAGTTTAGGGGTGATACAAGAGACCCAGTACTTC. This sequence joins TRBV28 and TRBJ2-5, with D hard to call. This CDR3 contains 14 residues. V gave up 2 bases and J gave up 2 bases, with 9 bases separating them. The germline V gene encodes CDR1 MDHEN and CDR2 SYDVKM.

Many counts were recorded for this clonotype. The chain is built from TRBV7-2 and TRBJ2-3, with D maybe TRBD2 (6 bases). Germline-derived CDR1 and CDR2 are SGHTA and FQGNSA. The V gene lost 3 bases and the J gene lost 6 bases, with 16 bases spanning the gap. The CDR3 runs 15 residues. DNA of the CDR3: TGTGCCAGCAGCTTTGCGGCGGGTGCGGGGGATACGCAGTATTTT. Translation gives CASSFAAGAGDTQYF. The full variable domain, in which reference TRBV7-2 and TRBJ2-3 provide the parts outside the CDR3, is GAGVSQSPSNKVTEKGKDVELRCDPISGHTALYWYRQSLGQGLEFLIYFQGNSAPDKSGLPSDRFSAERTGGSVSTLTIQRTQQEDSAVYLCASSFAAGAGDTQYFGPGTRLTVL.

This clonotype was detected only a few times. This rearrangement joins TRBV9 to TRBJ2-2; TRBD1 aligns across 11 bases. The CDR3 covers 14 residues. The J segment lost 7 bases and the V segment lost 8 bases, leaving 7 bases of the junction unmatched. CDR1 and CDR2 from the germline V gene are SGDLS and YYNGEE. The CDR3 bases are TGTGCCAGTAGAGGACAGGGGGCGGACGGGGAGCTGTTTTTT. This translates into CASRGQGADGELFF. The full variable domain, with the rest looked up from reference TRBV9 and TRBJ2-2, is DSGVTQTPKHLITATGQRVTLRCSPRSGDLSVYWYQQSLDQGLQFLIQYYNGEERAKGNILERFSAQQFPDLHSELNLSSLELGDSALYFCASRGQGADGELFFGEGSRLTVL.

The rearrangement links TRBV7-9 to TRBJ2-7; 8 bases are shared with TRBD1. The V and J ends lost 5 bases and 3 bases, in that order; junction bases with no gene match: 6. Germline V gene data show CDR1 as SEHNR and CDR2 as FQNEAQ (reference sequence). The CDR3 is 14 residues long. For the CDR3, the DNA is TGTGCCAGCAGCGGGCGACAGGGGCACTACGAGCAGTACTTC. The encoded protein is CASSGRQGHYEQYF.

The rearrangement uses TRBV29-1 and TRBJ1-4; D call uncertain. This CDR3 has 13 residues. The germline gives CDR1 SQVTM, CDR2 ANQGSEA. The V gene lost 7 bases and the J gene lost 6 bases, with 15 bases spanning the gap. The CDR3 DNA follows: TGCAGCGCTGGCCCAGGTGTGGATGAAAAACTGTTTTTT. Its translation is CSAGPGVDEKLFF.

There are a few counts of this clonotype. This chain connects TRBV6-6 to TRBJ2-7; TRBD1 might be the D (5 bases). Germline assignment: CDR1 MNHNY and CDR2 SVGAGI (reference sequence). The CDR3 has 15 residues. Trimming pared 0 bases from V and 5 bases from J, leaving 14 bases between. As DNA, the CDR3 is TGTGCCAGCAGTTACTCGAGGCAGGGCAAGAACGAGCAGTACTTC. Residues: CASSYSRQGKNEQYF.

This clonotype was counted many times. This chain uses TRBV11-2 with TRBJ1-2; 10 nucleotides agree with TRBD1. The V and J ends lost 1 base and 0 bases, in that order; junction bases with no gene match: 2. The CDR3 contains 16 residues. The germline CDR1 and CDR2 sequences are SGHAT and FQNNGV. CDR3 residues: CASSLGGTGANYGYTF. CDR3 in DNA: TGTGCCAGCAGCTTAGGAGGGACAGGGGCTAACTATGGCTACACCTTC. The variable domain in full, with the rest retrieved from reference TRBV11-2 and TRBJ1-2, is EAGVAQSPRYKIIEKRQSVAFWCNPISGHATLYWYQQILGQGPKLLIQFQNNGVVDDSQLPKDRFSAERLKGVDSTLKIQPAKLEDSAVYLCASSLGGTGANYGYTFGSGTRLTVV.

This clonotype was observed many times. This chain joins TRBV27 and TRBJ1-2, with 10 bases aligning to TRBD1. Germline assignment: CDR1 MNHEY and CDR2 SMNVEV (reference sequence). J was trimmed by 5 bases and V by 4 bases; bases with no gene match: 4. CDR3 length: 14 amino acids. CDR3 protein: CASSSTGGEYGYTF. CDR3 coding DNA: TGTGCCAGCAGTTCGACAGGGGGCGAGTATGGCTACACCTTC.

This chain connects TRBV19 to TRBJ2-3; 9 bases line up with TRBD2. J gave up 4 bases and V 1 base, and 6 bases lay outside the gene matches. CDR1 and CDR2 from the germline V gene are LNHDA and SQIVND (reference sequence). The CDR3 runs 16 residues. Here the CDR3 DNA reads TGTGCCAGTAGTATAGTGGGACTAGCCTCGGCAGATACGCAGTATTTT. Translating it yields CASSIVGLASADTQYF.

The chain carries TRBV6-1 and TRBJ2-3; 7 nucleotides match TRBD1. Germline V lookup: CDR1 MNHNS, CDR2 SASEGT. V dropped 5 bases and J dropped 0; count of bases not matched to a gene: 5. CDR3 length: 15 residues. The CDR3 DNA reads TGTGCCAGCAGTCCCCGGGACAGAAGCACAGATACGCAGTATTTT. Translated, it gives CASSPRDRSTDTQYF.

In its sample, this clonotype was seen many times. The chain couples TRBV12-3 or TRBV12-4 to TRBJ1-6, with 9 bases matching TRBD1. CDR3 length equals 14 residues. V gave up 5 bases and J gave up 8 bases; unmatched junction bases: 4. CDR3 DNA: TGTGCCAGCAGTCCGACAGGGGGTGATTCACCCCTCCACTTT. Amino acids: CASSPTGGDSPLHF.

This clonotype was counted at least ten times. The chain carries TRBV7-8 and TRBJ2-5, with no clear D. CDR1 and CDR2 from the germline V gene are SGHVS and FQNEAQ. V lost 8 bases, J lost 5 bases, and 12 bases lay in between. The CDR3 consists of 12 residues. CDR3 sequence reads: CASPCENETQYF. DNA for the CDR3: TGTGCCAGCCCTTGCGAGAATGAGACCCAGTACTTC.

This clonotype was counted many times. The chain links TRBV7-6 to TRBJ2-1, with no clear D. Germline V lookup: CDR1 SGHVS, CDR2 FNYEAQ. The CDR3 is made up of 17 amino acids. Trimming cost V 0 bases and J 0 bases, with 12 bases left between them. CDR3 sequence: CASSLAPRGDSYNEQFF. CDR3 DNA sequence: TGTGCCAGCAGCTTAGCGCCTCGCGGTGACTCCTACAATGAGCAGTTCTTC.

This clonotype has only one observation. The chain uses TRBV3-1 and TRBJ1-1; D is undetermined. Trimming removed 7 bases at V and 1 base at J, with 13 bases between. CDR3 length: 14 amino acids. Per germline, CDR1 LGHDT and CDR2 YNNKEL (reference sequence). The CDR3 bases are TGTGCCAGCAACCTAAGGGCTGAGAACACTGAAGCTTTCTTT. Residues: CASNLRAENTEAFF.

This clonotype was seen ten or more times. This chain connects TRBV20-1 to TRBJ2-1; 7 nucleotides agree with TRBD2. The CDR3 is made up of 16 amino acids. The germline V gene encodes CDR1 DFQATT and CDR2 SNEGSKA (reference sequence). Trimming took 6 bases from V and 2 from J; bases not matched to a gene: 13. CDR3 nucleotides: TGCAGTGCCTCAGTTTCTAGCGGTAGAGCCTACAATGAGCAGTTCTTC. As protein: CSASVSSGRAYNEQFF.

The CDR3 reads CASSITAGPTYEQYF. The CDR3 coding sequence is TGTGCCAGTAGTATAACGGCCGGCCCCACCTACGAGCAGTACTTC. The chain links TRBV19 to TRBJ2-7; no reliable D call. The CDR3 spans 15 residues. The V and J ends lost 2 bases and 2 bases respectively, with 13 bases between them. In germline, CDR1 is LNHDA, CDR2 SQIVND (reference sequence).

Ten or more counts support this clonotype. This chain joins TRBV7-3 and TRBJ2-3; D remains unclear. The germline gives CDR1 SGHTA, CDR2 FQGTGA. V shed 1 base and J shed 5 bases, with 10 bases lying between them. The CDR3 is 14 amino acids. The CDR3 DNA reads TGTGCCAGCAGCTTAAACCAACCCGGAGATACGCAGTATTTT. Translated: CASSLNQPGDTQYF.

This clonotype was seen repeatedly, ten times or more. V gene TRBV6-2 or TRBV6-3 combines with J gene TRBJ2-1; a possible D gene is TRBD2 (5 bases). V lost 2 bases and J 7 bases, leaving 15 bases between the germline ends. CDR3 length: 15 amino acids. CDR1 is MNHEY, CDR2 SVGEGT, per germline. CDR3: CASSYDFGLWNEQFF. DNA for the CDR3: TGTGCCAGCAGTTACGACTTCGGACTGTGGAATGAGCAGTTCTTC.

This clonotype was picked up many times. The CDR3 sequence is CASSLGPRLAGRTDTQYF. For the CDR3, the DNA is TGTGCCAGCAGCTTGGGTCCCAGACTAGCGGGCCGCACAGATACGCAGTATTTT. This sequence joins TRBV5-5 and TRBJ2-3; 10 bases map to TRBD2. Per the germline V gene, CDR1 is SGHKS and CDR2 is YYEKEE (reference sequence). V lost 0 bases and J lost 1; bases outside the gene matches: 8. The length of the CDR3 is 18 residues.

This clonotype turned up a few times. The chain is built from TRBV19 and TRBJ2-7; possibly TRBD2 for D (6 bases). In germline, CDR1 is LNHDA, CDR2 SQIVND (reference sequence). V dropped 5 bases and J dropped 0 bases, with 11 bases sitting between them. The CDR3 sequence is 14 residues long. CDR3 region: CASSSRDSSYEQYF. Here the CDR3 DNA reads TGTGCCAGTAGTTCTCGGGACTCCTCCTACGAGCAGTACTTC.

The chain couples TRBV6-5 to TRBJ1-1, with TRBD1 matching 8 bases. This CDR3 has 15 residues. CDR1 and CDR2 (germline): MNHEY, SVGAGI. Losses at the gene ends were 4 bases for V and 8 bases for J; bases not matched to a gene: 12. In DNA, the CDR3 is TGTGCCAGCAGTTCTCAGACAGGGGCTTTGTTGGAAGCTTTCTTT. It encodes CASSSQTGALLEAFF.

This clonotype was counted at least ten times. The chain has TRBV3-1 and TRBJ2-7; D is uncertain. Germline V gene lookup returns CDR1 LGHDT and CDR2 YNNKEL (reference sequence). V was clipped by 6 bases and J by 6 bases, with 9 bases between them. The CDR3 covers 11 residues. The CDR3 nucleotides are TGTGCCAGCAGTCAACTTTTCGAGCAGTACTTC. Translation gives CASSQLFEQYF.

Ten or more counts support this clonotype. The rearrangement uses TRBV4-3 and TRBJ2-1; tentatively, D is TRBD2 (5 bases). V was cut by 4 bases and J by 1 base, with 14 bases left in between. The CDR3 is made up of 16 amino acids. CDR1 LGHNA and CDR2 YSLEER come from the germline V gene. The CDR3: CASSLRTDYSYNEQFF. DNA of the CDR3: TGCGCCAGCAGCCTAAGGACTGACTATTCCTACAATGAGCAGTTCTTC.